This TCR beta chain was captured by sequencing in a study of low-dose radiotherapy and immunotherapy resistance in tumors. Sample time point: before trial treatment. Germline CDR1 and CDR2: SGHRS and YFSETQ. CDR3 length equals 15 residues. A few counts support this clonotype. Germline and junction disagree at one end, which may indicate a read error. Alpha- and beta-chain coverage of first-strand cDNA came from TRAV- and TRBV-specific primers. A constant-region primer paired with the V-primer adapter amplified TCRs over roughly 18 PCR cycles. A single record per CDR3 protein comes from TCRdb applying MiXCR to the reads. The data contain about 64,000 distinct CDR3 sequences, less than 30% of them seen just once; the ten biggest clones take up approximately 7%.

The receptor was derived from a male donor with rectosigmoid adenocarcinoma. The source material was PBMCs, sampled before treatment. The chain combines TRBV5-1 with TRBJ2-5; D not certain. The CDR3 loop is CASSFATKSQETQYF. The CDR3 region has the DNA TGTGCCAGCAGCTTCGCCACGAAGTCACAAGAGACCCAGTACTTC.